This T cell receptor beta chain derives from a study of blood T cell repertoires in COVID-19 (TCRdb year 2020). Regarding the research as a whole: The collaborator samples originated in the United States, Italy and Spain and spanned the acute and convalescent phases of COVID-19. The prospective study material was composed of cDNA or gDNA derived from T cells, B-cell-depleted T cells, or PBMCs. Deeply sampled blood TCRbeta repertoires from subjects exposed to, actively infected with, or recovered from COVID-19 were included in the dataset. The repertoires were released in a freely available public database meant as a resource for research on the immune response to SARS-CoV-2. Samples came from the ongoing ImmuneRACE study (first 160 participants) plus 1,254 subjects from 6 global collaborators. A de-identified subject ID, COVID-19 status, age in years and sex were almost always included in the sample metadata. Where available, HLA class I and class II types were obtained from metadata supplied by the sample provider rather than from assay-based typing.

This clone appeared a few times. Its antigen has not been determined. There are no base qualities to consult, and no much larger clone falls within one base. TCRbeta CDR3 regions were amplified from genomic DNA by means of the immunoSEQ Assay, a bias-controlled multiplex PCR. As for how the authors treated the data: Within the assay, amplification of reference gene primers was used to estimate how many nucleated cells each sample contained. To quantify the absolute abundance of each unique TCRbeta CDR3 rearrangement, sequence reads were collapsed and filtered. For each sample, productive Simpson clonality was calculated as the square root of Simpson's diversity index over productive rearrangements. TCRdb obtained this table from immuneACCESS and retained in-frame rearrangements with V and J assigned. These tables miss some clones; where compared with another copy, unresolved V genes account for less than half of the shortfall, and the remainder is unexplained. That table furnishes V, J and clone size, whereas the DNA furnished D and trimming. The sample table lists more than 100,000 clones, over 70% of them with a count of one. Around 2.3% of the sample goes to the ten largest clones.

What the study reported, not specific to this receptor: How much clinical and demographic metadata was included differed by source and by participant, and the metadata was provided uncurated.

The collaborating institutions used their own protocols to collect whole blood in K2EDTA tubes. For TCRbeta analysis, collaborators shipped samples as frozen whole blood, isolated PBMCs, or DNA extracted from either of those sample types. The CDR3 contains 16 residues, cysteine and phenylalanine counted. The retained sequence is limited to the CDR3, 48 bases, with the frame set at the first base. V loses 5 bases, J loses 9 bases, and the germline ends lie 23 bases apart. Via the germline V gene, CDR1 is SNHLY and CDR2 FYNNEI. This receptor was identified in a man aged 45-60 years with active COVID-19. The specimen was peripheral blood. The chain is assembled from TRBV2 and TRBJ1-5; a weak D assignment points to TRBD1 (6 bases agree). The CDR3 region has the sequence CASSSPGTRSNSPQHF. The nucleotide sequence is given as TGTGCCAGCAGTTCCCCCGGGACAAGGTCTAACTCGCCCCAGCATTTT. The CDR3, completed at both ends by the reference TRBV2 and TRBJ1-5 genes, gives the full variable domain EPEVTQTPSHQVTQMGQEVILRCVPISNHLYFYWYRQILGQKVEFLVSFYNNEISEKSEIFDDQFSVERPDGSNFTLKIRSTKLEDSAMYFCASSSPGTRSNSPQHFGDGTRLSIL.